These 18 T cell receptor beta chains were all obtained from the same sample, sequenced in a study of molecular identifiers for immune sequencing clone quantification. TCRdb analysed the PCR reads with MiXCR anew, one entry per CDR3 protein. The data hold about half a million distinct CDR3 sequences, with around 23% observed a single time. Sequenced input: naive CD8+ T cells from blood, with Jurkat cell RNA spiked in. Subset reported: FACS-sorted CD8+CD4-CCR7+CD45RA+ naive T cells. The receptors come from a human donor in good health. Some libraries in this study had Jurkat cell RNA spiked in.

V gene TRBV4-3 combines with J gene TRBJ1-2, with 8 bases aligning to TRBD1. The ends lost 1 base at V and 5 bases at J; junction bases unmatched: 12. CDR1 is LGHNA and CDR2 is YSLEER in the germline V gene. The CDR3 has 17 amino acids. The DNA of the CDR3 is TGCGCCAGCAGCCAAGGTCGGCAGGGGGCCGTTTGGTATGGCTACACCTTC. This translates into CASSQGRQGAVWYGYTF.

Points on this clonotype: A much larger clone sits a single nucleotide away, making a read error possible. The chain joins TRBV29-1 to TRBJ2-1, with 9 bases matching TRBD2. Germline CDR1 reads SQVTM; CDR2 reads ANQGSEA. There are 13 residues in the CDR3. The CDR3 DNA reads as TGCAGCGTTGGTTTGCGGGAGGGAGATGAGCTGTTCTTC. This encodes CSVGLREGDELFF.

This clonotype was picked up a small number of times. A junction boundary mismatches the germline segment, possibly from a read error. The chain joins TRBV6-2 or TRBV6-3 to TRBJ1-5; 7 bases are a match to TRBD1. The CDR3 has 14 residues. Per the germline V gene, CDR1 is MNHEY and CDR2 is SVGEGT. CDR3 in DNA: TGTGCCGGCAGCCTTAGACAGGGATCACAGCCCCAGCATTTT. This gives the protein CAGSLRQGSQPQHF.

This rearrangement joins TRBV5-1 to TRBJ1-1, with TRBD1 identical over 10 bases. V shed 4 bases, J shed 4 bases, and the junction held 4 bases outside the gene matches. The CDR3 spans 14 residues. Germline-derived CDR1 and CDR2 are SGHRS and YFSETQ. CDR3 DNA: TGCGCCAGCAGCGATTGGACAGGGGGCACTGAAGCTTTCTTT. This gives the protein CASSDWTGGTEAFF.

As for this clonotype: This clone may be a read error of a much larger clone one base away. The chain links TRBV5-6 to TRBJ2-1; perhaps TRBD1 as D (6 bases). The CDR3 contains 15 residues. The germline V gene has CDR1 SGHDT and CDR2 YYEEEE. The CDR3 coding sequence is TGTGCCAGCAGCTCATACAGGGTATCATACAATGGGCAGTTCTTC. Translation: CASSSYRVSYNGQFF.

The V and J genes are TRBV4-3 and TRBJ1-4, with D unclear. Deletions cut 0 bases from V and 4 bases from J, with 15 bases between. CDR1 and CDR2 from the germline V gene are LGHNA and YSLEER. This CDR3 has 17 amino acids. CDR3 sequence: CASSQDSPPSDNEKLFF. In DNA, the CDR3 is TGCGCCAGCAGCCAAGATTCACCCCCCTCCGATAATGAAAAACTGTTTTTT.

In its sample, this clonotype was seen a few times. J is TRBJ2-7 and V is TRBV20-1, with D unresolved. The CDR3 spans 15 residues. The V gene's germline CDR1 is DFQATT and CDR2 SNEGSKA (reference sequence). V was cut by 0 bases and J by 0 bases, with 12 bases left in between. In nucleotides, the CDR3 is TGCAGTGCTAGAGATCTGCGGCAGTCCTCCTACGAGCAGTACTTC. Translating gives CSARDLRQSSYEQYF.

Worth noting for this clonotype: It may be a read error: a sequence one base away is much more abundant. The chain combines TRBV9 with TRBJ2-7, with TRBD2 matching 10 bases. The CDR3 is 16 residues long. Per the germline V gene, CDR1 is SGDLS and CDR2 is YYNGEE. The CDR3: CASSSTGTSVFYKQYF. The CDR3, as DNA: TGTGCCAGCAGCTCGACCGGGACTAGCGTTTTCTACAAGCAGTACTTC. Using reference TRBV9 and TRBJ2-7 for the parts outside the CDR3, the full variable domain is DSGVTQTPKHLITATGQRVTLRCSPRSGDLSVYWYQQSLDQGLQFLIQYYNGEERAKGNILERFSAQQFPDLHSELNLSSLELGDSALYFCASSSTGTSVFYKQYFGPGTRLTVT.

Note on this clonotype: An end of the junction does not agree with germline; a read error may underlie this. The V and J genes are TRBV20-1 and TRBJ2-7; D remains unclear. This CDR3 has 13 residues. The germline gives CDR1 DFQATT, CDR2 SNEGSKA (reference sequence). Written as DNA, the CDR3 is TGCAGTGTTAGAGTACCGGACTCCTACGAGCAGTACTTC. This sequence encodes CSVRVPDSYEQYF.

As regards this clonotype: A much larger clone sits a single nucleotide away, making a read error possible. The J gene is TRBJ2-3, the V gene TRBV29-1, with 8 bases matching TRBD2. Germline CDR1 is SQVTM and CDR2 is ANQGSEA. Germline trimming cut 7 bases from V and 1 base from J; bases unmatched to any gene: 13. This CDR3 comprises 16 residues. CDR3 in DNA: TGCAGCGCACCGGGACCAGCGGGAGCGGGCACAGATACGCAGTATTTT. Its protein is CSAPGPAGAGTDTQYF.

The sample holds many counts of this clonotype. This chain links TRBV7-9 with TRBJ2-7; TRBD2 matches at 13 bases. V lost 5 bases, J lost 2 bases, and 3 bases stayed unmatched. Germline-derived CDR1 and CDR2 are SEHNR and FQNEAQ (reference sequence). The CDR3 runs 15 residues. The DNA for the CDR3 is TGTGCCAGCAGCCCGGGGACTAGCGGGGCCTACGAGCAGTACTTC. Translation: CASSPGTSGAYEQYF.

A few counts support this clonotype. The CDR3 region is CASSLGGTIGYTF. As DNA, the CDR3 is TGTGCCAGCAGCTTAGGAGGGACAATTGGCTACACCTTC. The rearrangement links TRBV7-2 to TRBJ1-2; perhaps TRBD1 as D (6 bases). V lost 1 base to trimming and J lost 7 bases, with 10 bases between them. Germline V gene lookup returns CDR1 SGHTA and CDR2 FQGNSA. This CDR3 has 13 amino acids.

This chain links TRBV6-6 with TRBJ2-1; 7 bases line up with TRBD1. This CDR3 region has 18 residues. The V gene end was trimmed by 11 bases and the J gene end by 9 bases; junction bases not matched to a gene: 28. In germline, CDR1 is MNHNY, CDR2 SVGAGI (reference sequence). This CDR3 is CACNPTGAGLPSHGEQFF. The CDR3 DNA reads as TGTGCCTGCAATCCTACAGGGGCTGGGCTTCCAAGTCATGGTGAGCAGTTCTTC.

This clonotype was observed a few times. This chain connects TRBV28 to TRBJ2-7; D is ambiguous. V lost 3 bases to trimming and J lost 1 base, with 10 bases between them. Germline CDR1 and CDR2: MDHEN and SYDVKM. This CDR3 is built from 14 residues. CDR3 coding DNA: TGTGCCAGCAGTTTCGGAAAAGAGTCCTACGAGCAGTACTTC. It is translated as CASSFGKESYEQYF.

The chain employs TRBV2 and TRBJ2-7; D might be TRBD2 (7 bases). The CDR3 is made up of 16 amino acids. Germline V gene data show CDR1 as SNHLY and CDR2 as FYNNEI. V lost 0 bases, J lost 8 bases, and 20 bases lay in between. CDR3 sequence reads: CASSEARRRGAYKQYF. The CDR3 DNA is TGTGCCAGCAGTGAAGCTCGGCGCCGGGGGGCTTACAAGCAGTACTTC.

The genes are TRBV2 and TRBJ2-3; tentative D call: TRBD1 (6 bases). The V gene's germline CDR1 is SNHLY and CDR2 FYNNEI. V lost 6 bases and J 0 bases, leaving 10 bases between the germline ends. This CDR3 has 14 amino acids. CDR3 loop: CASRPGVSTDTQYF. Written as DNA, the CDR3 is TGTGCCAGCAGACCAGGGGTTAGCACAGATACGCAGTATTTT.

The chain carries TRBV20-1 and TRBJ2-3; TRBD1 is a possible D gene (6 bases). The CDR3 is 15 amino acids. The germline V and J ends were trimmed by 5 bases and 4 bases, with 19 bases remaining between them. CDR1 is DFQATT and CDR2 is SNEGSKA in the germline V gene (reference sequence). CDR3 DNA: TGCAGTGCTTGGAGTCGTCAGGGGCTCGCAGATACGCAGTATTTT. Its protein product is CSAWSRQGLADTQYF.

There are many counts of this clonotype. The chain has TRBV27 and TRBJ2-7; 7 positions match TRBD1. Germline V gene data show CDR1 as MNHEY and CDR2 as SMNVEV (reference sequence). The CDR3 totals 13 residues. With V trimmed by 6 bases and J by 2 bases, 4 bases remained unmatched. In nucleotides, the CDR3 is TGTGCCAGCAGCCGTGGGACAGCCTACGAGCAGTACTTC. Encoded protein: CASSRGTAYEQYF.